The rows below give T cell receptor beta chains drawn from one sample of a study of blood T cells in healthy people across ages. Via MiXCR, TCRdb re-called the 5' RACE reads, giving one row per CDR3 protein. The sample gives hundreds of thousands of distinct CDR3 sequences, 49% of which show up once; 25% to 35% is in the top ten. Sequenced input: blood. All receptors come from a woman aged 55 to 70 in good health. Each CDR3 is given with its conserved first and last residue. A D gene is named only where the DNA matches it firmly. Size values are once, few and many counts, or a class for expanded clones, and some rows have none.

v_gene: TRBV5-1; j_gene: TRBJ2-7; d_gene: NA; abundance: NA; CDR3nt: TGCGCCAGCAGACCCGGGGTGGGCCTTAACGAGCAGTACTTC; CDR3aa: CASRPGVGLNEQYF
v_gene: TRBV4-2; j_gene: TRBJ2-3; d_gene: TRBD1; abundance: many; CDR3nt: TGTGCCAGCGAGGCCGGGACAGGGGATACAGATACGCAGTATTTT; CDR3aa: CASEAGTGDTDTQYF
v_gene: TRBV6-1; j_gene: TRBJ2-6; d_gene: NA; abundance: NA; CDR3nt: TGTGCCAGCAATCCTTTCTCTGGGGCCAACGTCCTGACTTTC; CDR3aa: CASNPFSGANVLTF
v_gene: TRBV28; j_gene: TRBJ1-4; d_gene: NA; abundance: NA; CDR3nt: TGTGCCAGTGAGACAACTAATGAAAAACTGTTTTTT; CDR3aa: CASETTNEKLFF
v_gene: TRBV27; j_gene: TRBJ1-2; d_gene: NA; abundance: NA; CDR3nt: TGTGCCAGCAGTTCCCGACGTTCTGGAGACTATGGCTACACCTTC; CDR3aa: CASSSRRSGDYGYTF
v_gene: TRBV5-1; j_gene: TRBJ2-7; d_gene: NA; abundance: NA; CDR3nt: TGCGCCAGCAGCTTGGTTGGCGGATCCTACAAGCAGTACTTC; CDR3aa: CASSLVGGSYKQYF
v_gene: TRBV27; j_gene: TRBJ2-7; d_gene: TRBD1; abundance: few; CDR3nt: TGTGCCAGCAGTTTAGTGGGACAGAGCTCCTACGAGCAGTACTTC; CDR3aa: CASSLVGQSSYEQYF
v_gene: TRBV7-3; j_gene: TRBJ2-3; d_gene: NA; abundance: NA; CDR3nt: TGTGCCAGCAGCGCCTCTTCGGGCAGCACAGATACGCAGTATTTT; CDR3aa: CASSASSGSTDTQYF
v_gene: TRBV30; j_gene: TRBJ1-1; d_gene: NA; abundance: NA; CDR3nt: TGTGCCTGGAAGGGGGATAAGGACACTTTTGGAGCTTTCTTT; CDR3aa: CAWKGDKDTFGAFF
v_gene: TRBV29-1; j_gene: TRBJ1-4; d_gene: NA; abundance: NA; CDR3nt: TGCAGCGTAGGGGCAAATGAAAAACTGTTTTTT; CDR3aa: CSVGANEKLFF
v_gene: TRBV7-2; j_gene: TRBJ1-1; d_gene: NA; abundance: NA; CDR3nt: TGTGCCAGCAGCTTTCGCGGGGGAGTTGTCACTGAAGCTTTCTTT; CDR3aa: CASSFRGGVVTEAFF
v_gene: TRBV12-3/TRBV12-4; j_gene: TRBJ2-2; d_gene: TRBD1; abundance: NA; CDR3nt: TGTGCCAGCAGTCCGAGGACAGGGGCCGAGGGGGAGCTGTTTTTT; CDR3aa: CASSPRTGAEGELFF
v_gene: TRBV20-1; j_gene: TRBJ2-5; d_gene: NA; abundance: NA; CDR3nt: TGCAGTGCTATCGAGGAACGAGAGACCCAGTACTTC; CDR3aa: CSAIEERETQYF
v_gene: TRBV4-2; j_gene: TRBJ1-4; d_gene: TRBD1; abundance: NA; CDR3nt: TGTGCCAGCAGCCCCGCAGGGACAGCTACTAATGAAAGACTGTTTTTT; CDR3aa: CASSPAGTATNERLFF
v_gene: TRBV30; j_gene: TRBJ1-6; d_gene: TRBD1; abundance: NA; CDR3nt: TGTGCCTGGACCCCCGAGGACAGGGCTAATTCACCCCTCCACTTT; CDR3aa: CAWTPEDRANSPLHF
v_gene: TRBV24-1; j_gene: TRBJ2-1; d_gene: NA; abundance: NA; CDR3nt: TGTGCCACTAGTGACACACCGAACACAGGAGACAATGAGCAGTTCTTC; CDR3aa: CATSDTPNTGDNEQFF
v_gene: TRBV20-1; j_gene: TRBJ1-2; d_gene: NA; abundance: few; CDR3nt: TGCAGTGCTAGGCCCCAGGAGAACTATGGCTACACCTTC; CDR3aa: CSARPQENYGYTF